This is a list of T cell receptor beta chains from one sample in a study of T cell responses to AZD1222 COVID-19 vaccine. Here immunoSEQ multiplex PCR was the method, and the copy in TCRdb shows in-frame clones only, minus some. The sample lists over 85,000 clones, 85% to 90% occurring once. Sequenced here: peripheral blood, sampled on day 0 of AZD1222 vaccination. These receptors came from an adult in good health. CDR3s leave out the opening cysteine and the closing phenylalanine or tryptophan. Part of the rows lack a size; the others show once, few, many or a class for expanded clones.

-	TRBV6-5	TRBJ1-5	ASREGTYSNQPQH
-	TRBV5-6	TRBJ2-6	ASSSSPGQLSGANVLT
-	TRBV15	TRBJ1-4	ATNGWDSGTTNEKLF
-	TRBV18	TRBJ2-1	ASSPPGSGGQF
-	TRBV28	TRBJ2-7	ASSLWRGGGYEQY
-	TRBV7-2	TRBJ1-2	ASSWGEGTGYT
-	TRBV6-5	TRBJ2-7	ASSLSGYEQY
-	TRBV4-2	TRBJ2-3	ASSQDAPDTQY
few	TRBV5-1	TRBJ2-3	ASSEASLSTDTQY
-	TRBV2	TRBJ2-6	AGKRQDILSGANVLT
-	TRBV5-1	TRBJ2-7	ASSIPLAGEDEQY
-	TRBV12-3/TRBV12-4	TRBJ1-2	ASSGVGYT
once	TRBV19	TRBJ2-5	ASLGRGETQY
-	TRBV28	TRBJ1-2	ASSLEQGKDGYT
once	TRBV12-5	TRBJ2-2	ASGLSRGRGTGELF
-	TRBV18	TRBJ1-4	ASSPPIGTSSTNEKLF
-	TRBV5-6	TRBJ2-5	ASSPRWGLGPKETQY
-	TRBV29-1	TRBJ1-5	SVLQGHSNQPQH
few	TRBV7-3	TRBJ2-7	ASSLSGGRWDEQY
-	TRBV7-3	TRBJ2-5	ASSLSSGQETQY
-	TRBV12-3/TRBV12-4	TRBJ1-1	ASSLGWNTEAF
-	TRBV28	TRBJ2-5	ASSRRETQY
-	TRBV10-3	TRBJ2-2	AISESMAGQVPRNTGELF
-	TRBV29-1	TRBJ2-7	SVKQGTYEQY
-	TRBV7-9	TRBJ1-4	ASSGQGEKLF
-	TRBV6-6	TRBJ1-5	ASSPQGRQGSRNQPQH
-	TRBV6-6	TRBJ1-1	ASSVQGGTEAF
-	TRBV18	TRBJ2-7	ASSPEAKHYEQY
-	TRBV28	TRBJ1-2	ASKPTGIEYGYT